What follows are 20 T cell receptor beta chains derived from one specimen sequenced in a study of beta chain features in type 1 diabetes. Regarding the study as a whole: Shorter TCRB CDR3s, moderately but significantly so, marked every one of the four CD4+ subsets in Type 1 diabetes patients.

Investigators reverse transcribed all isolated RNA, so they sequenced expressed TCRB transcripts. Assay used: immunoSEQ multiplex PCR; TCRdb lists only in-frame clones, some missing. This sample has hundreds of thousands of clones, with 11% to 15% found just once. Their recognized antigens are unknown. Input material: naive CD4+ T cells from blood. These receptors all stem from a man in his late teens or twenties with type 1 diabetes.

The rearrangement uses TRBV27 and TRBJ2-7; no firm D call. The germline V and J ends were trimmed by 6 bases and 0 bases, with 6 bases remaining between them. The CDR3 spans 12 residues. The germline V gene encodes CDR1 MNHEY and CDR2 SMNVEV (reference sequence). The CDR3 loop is CASSRSSYEQYF. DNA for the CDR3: TGTGCCAGCAGCCGAAGCTCCTACGAGCAGTACTTC.

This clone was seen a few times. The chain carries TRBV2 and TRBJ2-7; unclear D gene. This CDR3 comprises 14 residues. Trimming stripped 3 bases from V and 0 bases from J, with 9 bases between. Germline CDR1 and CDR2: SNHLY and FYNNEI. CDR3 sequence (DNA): TGTGCCAGCAGTGATAGACGGAGCTCCTACGAGCAGTACTTC. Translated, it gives CASSDRRSSYEQYF.

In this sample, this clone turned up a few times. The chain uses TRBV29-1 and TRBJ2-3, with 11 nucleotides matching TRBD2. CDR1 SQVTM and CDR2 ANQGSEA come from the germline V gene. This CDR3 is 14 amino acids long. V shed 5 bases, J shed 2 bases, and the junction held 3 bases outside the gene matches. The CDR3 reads CSVPTSGVTDTQYF. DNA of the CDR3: TGCAGCGTTCCGACTAGCGGGGTCACAGATACGCAGTATTTT.

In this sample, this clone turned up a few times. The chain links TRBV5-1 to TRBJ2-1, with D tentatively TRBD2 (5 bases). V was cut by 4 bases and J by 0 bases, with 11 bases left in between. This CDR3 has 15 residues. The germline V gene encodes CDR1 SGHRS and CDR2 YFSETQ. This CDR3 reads CASSPLGSSYNEQFF. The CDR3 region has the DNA TGCGCCAGCAGCCCCTTGGGGAGCTCCTACAATGAGCAGTTCTTC.

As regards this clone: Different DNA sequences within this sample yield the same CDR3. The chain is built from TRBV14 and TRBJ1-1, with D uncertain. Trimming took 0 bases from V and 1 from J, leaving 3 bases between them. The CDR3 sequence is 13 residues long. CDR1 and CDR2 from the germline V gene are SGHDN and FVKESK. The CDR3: CASSQDRNTEAFF. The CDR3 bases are TGTGCCAGCAGCCAAGATCGGAACACTGAAGCTTTCTTT.

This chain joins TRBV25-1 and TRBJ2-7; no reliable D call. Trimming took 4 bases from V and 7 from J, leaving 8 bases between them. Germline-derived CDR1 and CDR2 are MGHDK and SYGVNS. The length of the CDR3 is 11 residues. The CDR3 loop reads CASSGGREQYF. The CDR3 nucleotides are TGTGCCAGCAGTGGGGGTCGGGAGCAGTACTTC.

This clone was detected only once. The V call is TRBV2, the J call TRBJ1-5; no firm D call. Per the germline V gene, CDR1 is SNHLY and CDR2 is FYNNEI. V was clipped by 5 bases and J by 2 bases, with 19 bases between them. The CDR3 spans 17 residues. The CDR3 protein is CASSLDPIGFGNQPQHF. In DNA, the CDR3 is TGTGCCAGCAGTCTCGACCCTATAGGATTCGGCAATCAGCCCCAGCATTTT. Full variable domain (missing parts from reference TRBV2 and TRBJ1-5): EPEVTQTPSHQVTQMGQEVILRCVPISNHLYFYWYRQILGQKVEFLVSFYNNEISEKSEIFDDQFSVERPDGSNFTLKIRSTKLEDSAMYFCASSLDPIGFGNQPQHFGDGTRLSIL.

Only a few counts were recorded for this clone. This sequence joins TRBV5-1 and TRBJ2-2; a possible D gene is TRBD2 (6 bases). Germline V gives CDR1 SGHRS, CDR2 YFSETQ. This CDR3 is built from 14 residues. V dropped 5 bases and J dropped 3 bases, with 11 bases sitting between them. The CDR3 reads CASSSPSDTGELFF. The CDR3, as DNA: TGCGCCAGCAGTAGCCCTAGCGACACCGGGGAGCTGTTTTTT.

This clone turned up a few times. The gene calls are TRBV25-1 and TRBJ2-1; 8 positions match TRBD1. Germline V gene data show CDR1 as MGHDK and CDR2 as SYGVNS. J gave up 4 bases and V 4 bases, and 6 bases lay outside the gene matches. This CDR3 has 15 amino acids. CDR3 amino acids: CASSGGTGEYNEQFF. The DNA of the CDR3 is TGTGCCAGCAGTGGTGGGACAGGAGAATACAATGAGCAGTTCTTC.

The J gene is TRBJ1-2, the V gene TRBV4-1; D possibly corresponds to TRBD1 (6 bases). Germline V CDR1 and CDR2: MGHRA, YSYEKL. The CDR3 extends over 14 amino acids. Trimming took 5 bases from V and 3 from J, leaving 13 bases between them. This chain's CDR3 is CASSKQGVDYGYTF. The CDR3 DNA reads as TGCGCCAGCAGCAAACAGGGAGTGGACTATGGCTACACCTTC.

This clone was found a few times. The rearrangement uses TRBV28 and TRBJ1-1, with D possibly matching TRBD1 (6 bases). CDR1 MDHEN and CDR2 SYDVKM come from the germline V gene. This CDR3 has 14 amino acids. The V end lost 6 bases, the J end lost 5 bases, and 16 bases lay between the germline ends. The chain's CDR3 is CASSLRGVITEAFF. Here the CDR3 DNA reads TGTGCCAGCAGCCTCAGGGGAGTCATTACTGAAGCTTTCTTT.

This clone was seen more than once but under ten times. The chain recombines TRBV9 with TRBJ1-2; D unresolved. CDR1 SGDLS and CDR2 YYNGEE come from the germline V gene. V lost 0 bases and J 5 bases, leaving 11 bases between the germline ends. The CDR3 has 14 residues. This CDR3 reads CASSVEASPYGYTF. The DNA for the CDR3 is TGTGCCAGCAGCGTAGAGGCCAGTCCTTATGGCTACACCTTC.

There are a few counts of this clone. This CDR3 reads CSVEIWADTQYF. DNA of the CDR3: TGCAGCGTTGAAATTTGGGCAGATACGCAGTATTTT. V is TRBV29-1 and J is TRBJ2-3, with D unclear. The CDR3 contains 12 residues. CDR1 is SQVTM and CDR2 is ANQGSEA in the germline V gene. V was clipped by 2 bases and J by 4 bases, with 7 bases between them.

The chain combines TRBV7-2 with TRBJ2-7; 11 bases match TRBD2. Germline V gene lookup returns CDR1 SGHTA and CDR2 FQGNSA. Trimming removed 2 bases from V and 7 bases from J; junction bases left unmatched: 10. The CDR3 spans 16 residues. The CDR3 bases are TGTGCCAGCAGCTTATGGGGTACTAGCGGGAGTAGAGAGCAGTACTTC. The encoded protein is CASSLWGTSGSREQYF. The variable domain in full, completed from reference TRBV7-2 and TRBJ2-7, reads GAGVSQSPSNKVTEKGKDVELRCDPISGHTALYWYRQSLGQGLEFLIYFQGNSAPDKSGLPSDRFSAERTGGSVSTLTIQRTQQEDSAVYLCASSLWGTSGSREQYFGPGTRLTVT.

CDR3 coding DNA: TGTGCCAGCAGTGAAGGGCTGGGGGGCAATCAGCCCCAGCATTTT. The encoded protein is CASSEGLGGNQPQHF. V is TRBV2 and J is TRBJ1-5; possible D gene TRBD1, 5 bases. The V gene lost 1 base and the J gene lost 2 bases, with 9 bases spanning the gap. CDR1 is SNHLY and CDR2 is FYNNEI in the germline V gene. The CDR3 totals 15 residues. The full variable domain, with the rest looked up from reference TRBV2 and TRBJ1-5, is EPEVTQTPSHQVTQMGQEVILRCVPISNHLYFYWYRQILGQKVEFLVSFYNNEISEKSEIFDDQFSVERPDGSNFTLKIRSTKLEDSAMYFCASSEGLGGNQPQHFGDGTRLSIL.

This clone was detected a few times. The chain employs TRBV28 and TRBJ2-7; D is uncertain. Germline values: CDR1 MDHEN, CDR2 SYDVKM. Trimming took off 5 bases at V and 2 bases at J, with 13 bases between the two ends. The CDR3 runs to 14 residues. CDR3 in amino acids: CASSVGWGTYEQYF. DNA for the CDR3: TGTGCCAGCAGTGTAGGATGGGGAACCTACGAGCAGTACTTC.

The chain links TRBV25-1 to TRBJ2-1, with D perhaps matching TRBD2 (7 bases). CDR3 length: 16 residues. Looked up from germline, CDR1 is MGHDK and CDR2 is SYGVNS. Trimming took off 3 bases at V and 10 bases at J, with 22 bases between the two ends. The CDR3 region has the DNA TGTGCCAGCAGTGACCCGCTCGCGGGGGCCCCCAGAGAGCAGTTCTTC. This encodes CASSDPLAGAPREQFF.

CDR3 coding DNA: TGTGCCAGCAGCTTGATGAATCCCCAGTACTTC. Translating gives CASSLMNPQYF. The V call is TRBV7-2, the J call TRBJ2-5, with unresolved D. The CDR3 runs to 11 residues. Germline V CDR1 and CDR2: SGHTA, FQGNSA. V was trimmed by 3 bases and J by 9 bases, leaving 8 bases between them.

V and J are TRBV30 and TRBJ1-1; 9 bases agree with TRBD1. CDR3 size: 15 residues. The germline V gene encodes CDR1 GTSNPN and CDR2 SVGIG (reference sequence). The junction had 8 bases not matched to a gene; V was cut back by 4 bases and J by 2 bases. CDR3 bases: TGTGCCTGGACCGACCGGGACAGGGACAACACTGAAGCTTTCTTT. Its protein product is CAWTDRDRDNTEAFF. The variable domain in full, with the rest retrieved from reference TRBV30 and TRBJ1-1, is SQTIHQWPATLVQPVGSPLSLECTVEGTSNPNLYWYRQAAGRGLQLLFYSVGIGQISSEVPQNLSASRPQDRQFILSSKKLLLSDSGFYLCAWTDRDRDNTEAFFGQGTRLTVV.

CDR3 nucleotide sequence: TGCAGCGTTGAAGGGGGACAGGGAGGAGATACGCAGTATTTT. As protein: CSVEGGQGGDTQYF. The genes are TRBV29-1 and TRBJ2-3; 9 nucleotides agree with TRBD1. Germline CDR1 and CDR2: SQVTM and ANQGSEA. The V and J ends lost 1 base and 5 bases, in that order; junction bases with no gene match: 4. This CDR3 is 14 amino acids long.